The 15 T cell receptor beta chains listed next were all sequenced from one sample in a study of T cell responses to AZD1222 COVID-19 vaccine. The protocol was immunoSEQ multiplex PCR, while the TCRdb copy is restricted to in-frame clones and leaves out a portion. The top ten hold approximately 4.9% of the sample, which has some 150,000 clones, over 90% seen once. The sample consisted of peripheral blood, taken on day 0 of AZD1222 vaccination. These receptors all come from an adult in good health.

The V call is TRBV4-1, the J call TRBJ2-7, with 7 bases that match TRBD1. J gave up 2 bases and V 1 base, and 5 bases lay outside the gene matches. Germline-derived CDR1 and CDR2 are MGHRA and YSYEKL. The length of the CDR3 is 15 residues. The CDR3 region is CASSQGPQGTYEQYF. CDR3 nucleotides: TGCGCCAGCAGCCAAGGGCCACAGGGGACCTACGAGCAGTACTTC.

The V gene is TRBV11-3, the J gene TRBJ2-2; tentative D call: TRBD2 (6 bases). This CDR3 region has 15 residues. Germline values: CDR1 SGHNT, CDR2 YENEEA. V was clipped by 3 bases and J by 4 bases, with 12 bases between them. CDR3 in amino acids: CASSFGGAGTGELFF. CDR3 nucleotide sequence: TGTGCCAGCAGCTTCGGAGGGGCAGGCACCGGGGAGCTGTTTTTT.

This chain joins TRBV4-2 and TRBJ2-1; 9 nucleotides align to TRBD2. The CDR3 spans 15 residues. Per the germline V gene, CDR1 is LGHNA and CDR2 is YNFKEQ. V was pared by 1 base and J by 5 bases, with 3 bases of the junction left unmatched. The CDR3 bases are TGTGCCAGCAGCCAAGGGCTAGCGGGAAACAATGAGCAGTTCTTC. Its translation: CASSQGLAGNNEQFF.

The chain is built from TRBV2 and TRBJ2-3; no definite D call. CDR1 and CDR2 (germline): SNHLY, FYNNEI. The CDR3 is made up of 17 amino acids. Trimming left V 0 bases short and J 2 bases short, with 15 bases between. CDR3 region: CASSEALSVSITDTQYF. CDR3 bases: TGTGCCAGCAGTGAAGCGCTTAGTGTCTCCATCACAGATACGCAGTATTTT.

The gene calls are TRBV30 and TRBJ1-6; D possibly corresponds to TRBD1 (6 bases). CDR3 length equals 15 residues. The germline V gene has CDR1 GTSNPN and CDR2 SVGIG (reference sequence). Trimming shortened V by 5 bases and J by 8 bases, and 19 bases separated the two germline ends. The CDR3 bases are TGTGCCTGGCATCCCTTCGGGGGCGAGCATTCACCCCTCCACTTT. This encodes CAWHPFGGEHSPLHF.

The V gene is TRBV4-1, the J gene TRBJ1-5; possibly TRBD1 for D (5 bases). Trimming cost V 1 base and J 7 bases, with 17 bases left between them. The germline V gene encodes CDR1 MGHRA and CDR2 YSYEKL. The length of the CDR3 is 16 residues. Here the CDR3 DNA reads TGCGCCAGCAGCCAAGGAAGGGGCTCAAAGGCCCAGCCCCAGCATTTT. Translation gives CASSQGRGSKAQPQHF.

The chain recombines TRBV6-5 with TRBJ1-1; D unresolved. The CDR3 extends over 12 amino acids. Germline V gene data show CDR1 as MNHEY and CDR2 as SVGAGI. V lost 6 bases, J lost 1 base, and 6 bases lay in between. The CDR3 nucleotides are TGTGCCAGCAGACACACGAACACTGAAGCTTTCTTT. Translated, it gives CASRHTNTEAFF.

The chain has TRBV14 and TRBJ2-5, with TRBD2 matching 8 bases. CDR1 is SGHDN and CDR2 is FVKESK in the germline V gene. After removal of 4 bases from V and 4 bases from J, the junction contained 5 bases not matched to a gene. There are 14 residues in the CDR3. The CDR3: CASSLTGLAETQYF. CDR3 nucleotides: TGTGCCAGCAGCCTCACAGGACTAGCAGAGACCCAGTACTTC.

The rearrangement links TRBV5-6 to TRBJ1-2, with TRBD1 matching 11 bases. Looked up from germline, CDR1 is SGHDT and CDR2 is YYEEEE. The CDR3 is 14 residues long. V was clipped by 4 bases and J by 8 bases; unmatched bases: 7. CDR3: CASSPGQGAGGYTF. The CDR3 DNA reads as TGTGCCAGCAGCCCAGGACAGGGGGCGGGAGGCTACACCTTC.

This rearrangement joins TRBV5-1 to TRBJ2-5; 10 nucleotides align to TRBD2. The V segment lost 6 bases and the J segment 2 bases; nucleotides outside the gene matches: 7. Germline CDR1 is SGHRS and CDR2 is YFSETQ. This CDR3 is built from 15 residues. CDR3 in DNA: TGCGCCAGCATGCGGACTAGCGGAACGCAAGAGACCCAGTACTTC. Protein sequence: CASMRTSGTQETQYF.

V is TRBV7-7 and J is TRBJ1-6; a weak D match, TRBD1 (5 bases). In germline, CDR1 is SSHAT, CDR2 FNYEAQ (reference sequence). Trimming took 6 bases from V and 4 from J, leaving 16 bases between them. The CDR3 runs to 16 residues. The CDR3 loop reads CASSLQVGVYNSPLHF. DNA for the CDR3: TGTGCCAGCAGTTTACAGGTCGGGGTATATAATTCACCCCTCCACTTT.

J is TRBJ2-2 and V is TRBV19; 7 bases agree with TRBD1. The CDR3 loop spans 16 amino acids. V was clipped by 2 bases and J by 5 bases; unmatched bases: 8. The V gene's germline CDR1 is LNHDA and CDR2 SQIVND (reference sequence). CDR3 region: CASSITLSGGTGELFF. In DNA form, the CDR3 reads TGTGCCAGTAGTATAACACTCTCAGGGGGAACCGGGGAGCTGTTTTTT.

The V gene is TRBV7-9, the J gene TRBJ2-5; TRBD2 matches 9 bases. The germline V gene has CDR1 SEHNR and CDR2 FQNEAQ (reference sequence). There are 14 residues in the CDR3. J was trimmed by 4 bases and V by 3 bases; bases with no gene match: 3. This CDR3 is CASSLVAGAETQYF. CDR3 sequence (DNA): TGTGCCAGCAGCTTGGTAGCGGGAGCAGAGACCCAGTACTTC.

V usage is TRBV28 and J usage is TRBJ2-2, with D perhaps given as TRBD1 or TRBD2 (5 bases each). This CDR3 region has 14 residues. Germline CDR1 reads MDHEN; CDR2 reads SYDVKM. V shed 5 bases and J shed 3 bases, with 10 bases lying between them. Here the CDR3 DNA reads TGTGCCAGCAGTCCCGGGACCGACACCGGGGAGCTGTTTTTT. It codes for CASSPGTDTGELFF.

The chain carries TRBV9 and TRBJ2-3, with D tentatively TRBD1 (6 bases). The CDR3 totals 15 residues. Germline V gene lookup returns CDR1 SGDLS and CDR2 YYNGEE. V gave up 3 bases and J gave up 0 bases, with 11 bases separating them. As DNA, the CDR3 is TGTGCCAGCAGCGCCCGGGACACCAGCACAGATACGCAGTATTTT. It encodes CASSARDTSTDTQYF.